These 16 T cell receptor beta chains originate from one sample sequenced in a study of blood T cell repertoires in COVID-19. Generated by immunoSEQ multiplex PCR, the TCRdb table keeps only in-frame clones and is missing some. The data hold about 95,000 clones, with roughly 90% observed a single time. The sample consisted of peripheral blood. The source is a man aged 55 to 70 with COVID-19, enrolled during active disease.

This sequence joins TRBV6-5 and TRBJ2-7; D might be TRBD2 (6 bases). Germline CDR1 and CDR2: MNHEY and SVGAGI. CDR3 length: 13 residues. Deletions cut 6 bases from V and 2 bases from J, with 11 bases between. DNA for the CDR3: TGTGCCAGCAGATTCCCGGGGGCCTACGAGCAGTACTTC. This gives the protein CASRFPGAYEQYF.

The chain couples TRBV7-3 to TRBJ2-3; possible D gene TRBD2, 6 bases. The CDR3 has 15 amino acids. Germline V gives CDR1 SGHTA, CDR2 FQGTGA. V was shortened by 7 bases and J by 0 bases, with 14 bases between the two germline ends. The CDR3 DNA reads as TGTGCCAGCACCCCTCGCGGGGCTAGCACAGATACGCAGTATTTT. It specifies CASTPRGASTDTQYF.

This chain links TRBV4-1 with TRBJ1-1; no reliable D call. The CDR3 sequence is 14 residues long. V lost 0 bases and J 1 base, leaving 6 bases between the germline ends. CDR1 is MGHRA and CDR2 is YSYEKL in the germline V gene. Here the CDR3 reads CASSQEPGNTEAFF. The CDR3 nucleotides are TGCGCCAGCAGCCAAGAACCGGGGAACACTGAAGCTTTCTTT.

The V and J genes are TRBV9 and TRBJ2-2, with TRBD1 as a possible D gene (5 bases). The V end lost 2 bases, the J end lost 1 base, and 12 bases lay between the germline ends. The germline gives CDR1 SGDLS, CDR2 YYNGEE. This CDR3 comprises 16 residues. The DNA for the CDR3 is TGTGCCAGCAGCGTCTCAGGGTCCGTGAACACCGGGGAGCTGTTTTTT. This sequence encodes CASSVSGSVNTGELFF.

This chain connects TRBV3-1 (or the pseudogene TRBV3-2) to TRBJ2-1; D might be TRBD1 (7 bases). Per germline, CDR1 LGHDT and CDR2 YNNKEL (reference sequence). V was shortened by 1 base and J by 4 bases, with 17 bases between the two germline ends. This CDR3 contains 17 residues. The CDR3 coding sequence is TGTGCCAGCAGCCAAGGTGGGTGCGGGGACAGATACAATGAGCAGTTCTTC. Translating it yields CASSQGGCGDRYNEQFF.

V is TRBV15 and J is TRBJ1-5; tentative D call: TRBD1 (6 bases). The CDR3 is made up of 14 amino acids. Trimming pared 3 bases from V and 7 bases from J, leaving 13 bases between. Per the germline V gene, CDR1 is LNHNV and CDR2 is YYDKDF (reference sequence). The chain's CDR3 is CATSSGGRGQPQHF. The CDR3 nucleotides are TGTGCCACCAGCAGCGGGGGGCGCGGGCAGCCCCAGCATTTT.

This clone was seen just once. V and J are TRBV5-4 and TRBJ2-7; 12 nucleotides align to TRBD2. Germline V gene data show CDR1 as SGHNT and CDR2 as YYREEE (reference sequence). The CDR3 has 15 residues. The J segment lost 3 bases and the V segment lost 5 bases, leaving 6 bases of the junction unmatched. This CDR3 is CASSSRLAGDYEQYF. The CDR3 region has the DNA TGTGCCAGCAGTTCCCGACTAGCGGGAGACTACGAGCAGTACTTC.

The chain is built from TRBV20-1 and TRBJ1-5, with a possible D match to TRBD1 (5 bases). This CDR3 has 11 residues. Germline V lookup: CDR1 DFQATT, CDR2 SNEGSKA (reference sequence). The V end was cut by 3 bases, the J end by 11 bases, with 11 bases between. The CDR3 DNA is TGCAGTGCTAGGGTGGGAGGGGCCCAGCATTTT. Its protein is CSARVGGAQHF.

The V and J genes are TRBV13 and TRBJ2-2, with 9 bases identical to TRBD1. This CDR3 has 15 amino acids. Germline loops: CDR1 PRHDT, CDR2 FYEKMQ (reference sequence). The ends lost 5 bases at V and 7 bases at J; junction bases unmatched: 8. CDR3: CASSLGQGLIGELFF. The CDR3 coding sequence is TGTGCCAGCAGCCTTGGACAGGGGCTAATCGGGGAGCTGTTTTTT. Using reference TRBV13 and TRBJ2-2 for the parts outside the CDR3, the full variable domain is AAGVIQSPRHLIKEKRETATLKCYPIPRHDTVYWYQQGPGQDPQFLISFYEKMQSDKGSIPDRFSAQQFSDYHSELNMSSLELGDSALYFCASSLGQGLIGELFFGEGSRLTVL.

CDR3 protein: CASTPTGRRGETQYF. The CDR3 DNA is TGTGCCAGCACCCCAACGGGGAGGAGAGGAGAGACCCAGTACTTC. This rearrangement joins TRBV11-3 to TRBJ2-5; tentative D call: TRBD2 (6 bases). V was cut by 7 bases and J by 4 bases, with 19 bases left in between. The CDR3 loop spans 15 amino acids. Per the germline V gene, CDR1 is SGHNT and CDR2 is YENEEA.

The rearrangement joins TRBV6-5 to TRBJ2-1; weak D call: TRBD2 (5 bases). Germline V lookup: CDR1 MNHEY, CDR2 SVGAGI. V lost 2 bases, J lost 9 bases, and 17 bases lay in between. The CDR3 covers 15 residues. CDR3 in DNA: TGTGCCAGCAGTTACCCCGGGCTAGAGGCGGGTGAGCAGTTCTTC. Translation: CASSYPGLEAGEQFF.

The V gene is TRBV5-6, the J gene TRBJ1-4, with 8 bases identical to TRBD1. Germline V gene lookup returns CDR1 SGHDT and CDR2 YYEEEE. CDR3 size: 12 residues. Losses at the gene ends were 2 bases for V and 12 bases for J; bases not matched to a gene: 3. The CDR3 region has the DNA TGTGCCAGCAGCTTAGGACAGGGTGAACTGTTTTTT. This translates into CASSLGQGELFF.

Points on this clone: The same CDR3 is also encoded by other DNA sequences in this sample. The V gene is TRBV3-1 (or the pseudogene TRBV3-2), the J gene TRBJ2-3, with 8 bases aligning to TRBD1. The CDR3 consists of 15 residues. Germline loops: CDR1 LGHDT, CDR2 YNNKEL (reference sequence). After removal of 6 bases from V and 2 bases from J, the junction contained 7 bases not matched to a gene. This CDR3 reads CASSQDRANTDTQYF. The CDR3 bases are TGTGCCAGCAGTCAGGACAGGGCCAACACAGATACGCAGTATTTT.

The genes are TRBV4-2 and TRBJ1-6; 10 bases agree with TRBD1. Per the germline V gene, CDR1 is LGHNA and CDR2 is YNFKEQ. The V segment lost 0 bases and the J segment 7 bases; nucleotides outside the gene matches: 6. This CDR3 is built from 17 residues. The CDR3 bases are TGTGCCAGCAGCCAAGATCTACGGGACAGGGGAAATTCACCCCTCCACTTT. As protein: CASSQDLRDRGNSPLHF.

This clone occurred a few times. V gene TRBV7-2 combines with J gene TRBJ2-7; D is uncertain. V shed 3 bases and J shed 3 bases, with 9 bases lying between them. This CDR3 comprises 13 residues. CDR1 is SGHTA, CDR2 FQGNSA, per germline. In nucleotides, the CDR3 is TGTGCCAGCAGCTTTCTTCACGGCTACGAGCAGTACTTC. Translating it yields CASSFLHGYEQYF.

V usage is TRBV4-2 and J usage is TRBJ2-3; TRBD2 matches 9 bases. V was pared by 4 bases and J by 0 bases, with 5 bases of the junction left unmatched. CDR1 LGHNA and CDR2 YNFKEQ come from the germline V gene. This CDR3 is built from 16 residues. CDR3 coding DNA: TGTGCCAGCAGCCCCGGCACTAGCGGGAGCACAGATACGCAGTATTTT. It codes for CASSPGTSGSTDTQYF.